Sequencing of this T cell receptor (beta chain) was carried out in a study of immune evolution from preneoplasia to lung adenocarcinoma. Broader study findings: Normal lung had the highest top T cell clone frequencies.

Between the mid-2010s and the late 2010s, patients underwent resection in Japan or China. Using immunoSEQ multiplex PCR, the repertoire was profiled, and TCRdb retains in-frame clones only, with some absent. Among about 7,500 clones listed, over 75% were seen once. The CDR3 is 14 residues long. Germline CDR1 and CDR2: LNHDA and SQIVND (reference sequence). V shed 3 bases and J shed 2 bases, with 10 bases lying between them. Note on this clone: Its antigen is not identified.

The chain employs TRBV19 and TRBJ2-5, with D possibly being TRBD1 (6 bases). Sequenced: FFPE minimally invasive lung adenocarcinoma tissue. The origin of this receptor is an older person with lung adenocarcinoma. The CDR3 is CASSMGTPQETQYF. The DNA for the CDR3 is TGTGCCAGTAGTATGGGGACACCTCAAGAGACCCAGTACTTC.